Sequencing of this T cell receptor (beta chain) was carried out in a study of T cell responses to AZD1222 COVID-19 vaccine. Notes on the study in general: Close to half of all spike-specific TCRs reportedly target regions of the variants that are unmutated.

Produced via immunoSEQ multiplex PCR; TCRdb's table is partial and in-frame only. The sample lists about 140,000 clones, roughly 92% occurring once. The CDR3 covers 13 residues. Germline V gives CDR1 MDHEN, CDR2 SYDVKM. Trimming took off 11 bases at V and 5 bases at J, with 16 bases between the two ends. With respect to this clone: Its target is unknown.

This specimen was peripheral blood, taken on day 0 of AZD1222 vaccination. The J gene is TRBJ1-5, the V gene TRBV28; TRBD1 might be the D (5 bases). The sequence was obtained from an adult in good health. The DNA of the CDR3 is TGTGCCGTTCAAGGACACCTAGATCAGCCCCAGCATTTT. Amino acids: CAVQGHLDQPQHF.